This TCR beta chain was sequenced during a study of blood T cell repertoires in COVID-19. Study at large: T cells, B-cell-depleted T cells, or PBMCs supplied cDNA or gDNA.

Germline CDR1 is LNHDA and CDR2 is SQIVND (reference sequence). V dropped 7 bases and J dropped 7 bases, with 23 bases sitting between them. This CDR3 contains 16 residues. This table comes from immunoSEQ multiplex PCR, and its TCRdb copy is limited to in-frame clones, with some not included. The profile covers 140,000 or so clones, with about 80% appearing a single time and approximately 9.2% taken by the ten largest. Specimen: PBMCs or T cells enriched from blood (not recorded which). This clonotype was sampled from a man in his fifties or sixties who had recovered from COVID-19. The chain uses TRBV19 and TRBJ1-5; tentative D call: TRBD1 (5 bases). The CDR3 nucleotides read TGTGCCAGTACTAATACTCCGACAGTACGGGTACAGCCCCAGCATTTT. Translation gives CASTNTPTVRVQPQHF.